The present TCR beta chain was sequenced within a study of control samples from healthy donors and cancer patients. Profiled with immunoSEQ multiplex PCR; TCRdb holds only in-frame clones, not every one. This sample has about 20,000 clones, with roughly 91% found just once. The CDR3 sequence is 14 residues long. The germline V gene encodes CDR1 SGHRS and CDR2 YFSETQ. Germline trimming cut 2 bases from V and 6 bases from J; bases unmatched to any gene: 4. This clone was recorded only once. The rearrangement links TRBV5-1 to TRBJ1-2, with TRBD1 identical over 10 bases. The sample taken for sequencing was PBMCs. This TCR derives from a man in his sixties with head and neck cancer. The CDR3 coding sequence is TGCGCCAGCAGCTTATGGACAGGGGGGAATGGCTACACCTTC. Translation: CASSLWTGGNGYTF. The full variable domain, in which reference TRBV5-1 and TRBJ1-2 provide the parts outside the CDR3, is KAGVTQTPRYLIKTRGQQVTLSCSPISGHRSVSWYQQTPGQGLQFLFEYFSETQRNKGNFPGRFSGRQFSNSRSEMNVSTLELGDSALYLCASSLWTGGNGYTFGSGTRLTVV.